This T cell receptor (beta chain) was identified in a study of cytotoxic CD8 clonotypes in ibrutinib-treated CLL. Study-level background: Enrolment comprised around 11 relapsed/refractory and 15 treatment-naive patients; 17 to 18 were IGHV unmutated.

The assay was immunoSEQ multiplex PCR, and TCRdb's table has in-frame clones only and misses some. The sample holds 100,000 to 150,000 clones, approximately 85% seen once. Concerning this clone: Its matching antigen is unknown.

Study-wide results and limits: At baseline, clonality was higher than in age-matched healthy donors and correlated with CD8+ counts. Sustained-remission and progressing patients' sampling times differed.

CDR1 is SGHRS and CDR2 is YFSETQ in the germline V gene. This CDR3 has 17 residues. The V end was cut by 2 bases, the J end by 0 bases, with 15 bases between. The sequence was obtained from a human donor with chronic lymphocytic leukemia. This rearrangement joins TRBV5-1 to TRBJ1-5; no clear D. The material sequenced was PBMCs, taken after 24 months of ibrutinib treatment. The CDR3 is CASSLPVRAYSNQPQHF. CDR3 nucleotides: TGCGCCAGCAGCTTACCCGTGCGGGCTTATAGCAATCAGCCCCAGCATTTT.